Presented here are 20 T cell receptor beta chains from one specimen sequenced in a study of shared clonotypes between healthy human individuals. TCRdb's table, derived via immunoSEQ multiplex PCR, lists solely in-frame clones and lacks some. Among some 2,500,000 clones listed, over 85% were seen once. Sequencing used naive CD4+ T cells from PBMCs. The subset denotes: CD45RA+ positively selected. These receptors originate from a man between 18 and 29 years old in good health. Some clones in this sample may be carry-over from other donors' samples.

The V and J genes are TRBV9 and TRBJ2-1; tentative D call: TRBD2 (5 bases). V lost 4 bases and J 10 bases, leaving 21 bases between the germline ends. Germline loops: CDR1 SGDLS, CDR2 YYNGEE. The CDR3 contains 15 residues. CDR3: CASSLATSGRREQFF. CDR3 nucleotide sequence: TGTGCCAGCAGCCTAGCCACTAGTGGACGGCGAGAGCAGTTCTTC.

The gene calls are TRBV28 and TRBJ2-3; 9 bases agree with TRBD2. The CDR3 spans 16 residues. Germline V gene sequence: CDR1 MDHEN, CDR2 SYDVKM. The trim removed 4 bases at V and 4 bases at J, leaving 9 bases unmatched. CDR3 sequence (DNA): TGTGCCAGCAGTTCCATTAGCGGGAGTAGCGCAGATACGCAGTATTTT. As protein: CASSSISGSSADTQYF. Filled out from reference TRBV28 and TRBJ2-3, the complete variable domain reads DVKVTQSSRYLVKRTGEKVFLECVQDMDHENMFWYRQDPGLGLRLIYFSYDVKMKEKGDIPEGYSVSREKKERFSLILESASTNQTSMYLCASSSISGSSADTQYFGPGTRLTVL.

V usage is TRBV5-1 and J usage is TRBJ1-1; a weak D match, TRBD1 (5 bases). V lost 3 bases and J 3 bases, leaving 18 bases between the germline ends. CDR1 and CDR2 from the germline V gene are SGHRS and YFSETQ. This CDR3 region has 16 residues. The CDR3 DNA follows: TGCGCCAGCAGCTCCCAGGGCCCCCTGGTGCACACTGAAGCTTTCTTT. It translates to CASSSQGPLVHTEAFF.

V usage is TRBV6-5 and J usage is TRBJ2-6, with D uncertain. Trimming left V 2 bases short and J 2 bases short, with 7 bases between. The germline CDR1 and CDR2 sequences are MNHEY and SVGAGI. The CDR3 length is 15 residues. Here the CDR3 DNA reads TGTGCCAGCAGTTACAAGGGAACTGGGGCCAACGTCCTGACTTTC. Translation gives CASSYKGTGANVLTF.

The gene calls are TRBV19 and TRBJ2-7, with TRBD1 identical over 7 bases. After removal of 6 bases from V and 4 bases from J, the junction contained 3 bases not matched to a gene. This CDR3 contains 12 residues. CDR1 is LNHDA and CDR2 is SQIVND in the germline V gene (reference sequence). The CDR3 region is CASRDRTYEQYF. The CDR3 DNA is TGTGCCAGTAGGGACAGGACTTACGAGCAGTACTTC.

The rearrangement links TRBV7-2 to TRBJ2-1; D remains ambiguous. The CDR3 is made up of 15 amino acids. Germline V lookup: CDR1 SGHTA, CDR2 FQGNSA. The V gene lost 1 base and the J gene lost 4 bases, with 11 bases spanning the gap. The CDR3 nucleotides read TGTGCCAGCAGCTTAGGGCCGACCATATACAATGAGCAGTTCTTC. Residues: CASSLGPTIYNEQFF.

The chain is built from TRBV6-6 and TRBJ2-3, with TRBD1 matching over 9 bases. The junction had 7 bases not matched to a gene; V was cut back by 4 bases and J by 14 bases. The CDR3 totals 12 residues. Germline V gene lookup returns CDR1 MNHNY and CDR2 SVGAGI (reference sequence). CDR3 protein: CASSWDREVRYF. The CDR3 DNA reads as TGTGCCAGCAGTTGGGACAGGGAGGTACGGTATTTT.

The gene calls are TRBV5-1 and TRBJ2-1; maybe TRBD2 (6 bases). Trimming shortened V by 0 bases and J by 5 bases, and 9 bases separated the two germline ends. The germline V gene encodes CDR1 SGHRS and CDR2 YFSETQ. CDR3 length: 14 amino acids. The CDR3 nucleotides read TGCGCCAGCAGCTTGGTAGCGGAGAACAATGAGCAGTTCTTC. This encodes CASSLVAENNEQFF.

This chain links TRBV7-2 with TRBJ2-7; no clear D. Germline V gives CDR1 SGHTA, CDR2 FQGNSA. This CDR3 is 15 amino acids long. The V and J ends lost 1 base and 2 bases respectively, with 12 bases between them. CDR3 protein: CASSLGPASTYEQYF. In DNA form, the CDR3 reads TGTGCCAGCAGCTTAGGGCCAGCCTCCACCTACGAGCAGTACTTC.

The chain links TRBV5-1 to TRBJ2-3; D is unresolved. Germline V CDR1 and CDR2: SGHRS, YFSETQ. V was pared by 6 bases and J by 4 bases, with 12 bases between. The CDR3 covers 13 residues. The CDR3 loop reads CASKKDGADTQYF. The CDR3 nucleotides read TGCGCCAGCAAGAAGGACGGAGCAGATACGCAGTATTTT. The full variable domain, with the rest looked up from reference TRBV5-1 and TRBJ2-3, is KAGVTQTPRYLIKTRGQQVTLSCSPISGHRSVSWYQQTPGQGLQFLFEYFSETQRNKGNFPGRFSGRQFSNSRSEMNVSTLELGDSALYLCASKKDGADTQYFGPGTRLTVL.

The chain links TRBV18 to TRBJ2-2; D not resolved. The germline CDR1 and CDR2 sequences are KGHSH and LQKENI. This CDR3 is built from 13 residues. The ends were cut back, 6 bases at V and 4 bases at J, with 9 bases in the middle. The CDR3 sequence: CASSLTLTGELFF. CDR3 nucleotide sequence: TGTGCCAGCTCTCTGACACTCACCGGGGAGCTGTTTTTT.

J is TRBJ2-7 and V is TRBV7-9; D uncertain. V was shortened by 5 bases and J by 0 bases, with 17 bases between the two germline ends. Germline loops: CDR1 SEHNR, CDR2 FQNEAQ (reference sequence). CDR3 length: 16 amino acids. The CDR3: CASSPDPGPTSYEQYF. The CDR3 coding sequence is TGTGCCAGCAGCCCTGACCCCGGGCCAACCTCCTACGAGCAGTACTTC.

The gene calls are TRBV5-4 and TRBJ1-1; a weak D match, TRBD1 (5 bases). This CDR3 has 15 amino acids. V gave up 0 bases and J gave up 1 base, with 10 bases separating them. Germline values: CDR1 SGHNT, CDR2 YYREEE (reference sequence). This CDR3 is CASSLATEGNTEAFF. CDR3 in DNA: TGTGCCAGCAGCTTGGCGACAGAGGGGAACACTGAAGCTTTCTTT. Together with reference TRBV5-4 and TRBJ1-1, the CDR3 gives the full variable domain: ETGVTQSPTHLIKTRGQQVTLRCSSQSGHNTVSWYQQALGQGPQFIFQYYREEENGRGNFPPRFSGLQFPNYSSELNVNALELDDSALYLCASSLATEGNTEAFFGQGTRLTVV.

The rearrangement joins TRBV2 to TRBJ1-5, with D maybe TRBD1 (5 bases). With 6 bases removed from V and 0 bases from J, the gap between germline ends came to 9 bases. Germline CDR1 reads SNHLY; CDR2 reads FYNNEI. This CDR3 region has 14 residues. The CDR3 protein is CASRRTHSNQPQHF. The DNA of the CDR3 is TGTGCCAGCAGGAGGACACATAGCAATCAGCCCCAGCATTTT.

The chain uses TRBV28 and TRBJ2-2; D may be TRBD1 (5 bases). V lost 6 bases and J lost 0, with 14 bases in between. The length of the CDR3 is 16 residues. CDR1 is MDHEN, CDR2 SYDVKM, per germline. CDR3: CASSPETASNTGELFF. CDR3 bases: TGTGCCAGCAGCCCCGAGACAGCCTCGAACACCGGGGAGCTGTTTTTT.

This chain links TRBV6-5 with TRBJ2-1, with a possible D match to TRBD2 (7 bases). Germline V CDR1 and CDR2: MNHEY, SVGAGI. This CDR3 is built from 15 residues. The V end lost 6 bases, the J end lost 9 bases, and 21 bases lay between the germline ends. The CDR3 DNA follows: TGTGCCAGCAGCCCCGGGGGGCGGGGTAAGGGTGAGCAGTTCTTC. Amino acids: CASSPGGRGKGEQFF.

This clone has only one observation. CDR3 nucleotides: TGTGCCTGGAGTGTAGCCCGACAGACTAGCGGGGTTTATCGGATAGCCAAAAACATTCAGTACTTC. Its translation is CAWSVARQTSGVYRIAKNIQYF. This chain links TRBV30 with TRBJ2-4, with 11 bases matching TRBD2. Germline assignment: CDR1 GTSNPN and CDR2 SVGIG (reference sequence). The CDR3 spans 22 residues. V trimming: 0 bases; J trimming: 0 bases; junction bases outside the gene matches: 19.

This chain links TRBV11-3 with TRBJ2-7; D may match TRBD1 or TRBD2 (6 bases each). This CDR3 has 13 residues. Germline-derived CDR1 and CDR2 are SGHNT and YENEEA. Trimming stripped 2 bases from V and 5 bases from J, with 10 bases between. The CDR3 here is CASSLQGRNEQYF. The CDR3 DNA reads TGTGCCAGCAGCTTACAGGGGAGGAACGAGCAGTACTTC.

The chain has TRBV5-1 and TRBJ1-2, with 8 nucleotides matching TRBD1. The CDR3 consists of 14 residues. V trimming: 4 bases; J trimming: 7 bases; junction bases outside the gene matches: 9. The germline V gene has CDR1 SGHRS and CDR2 YFSETQ. The CDR3 coding sequence is TGCGCCAGCAGCGCCTTGACAGGGGATGGTGGCTACACCTTC. It specifies CASSALTGDGGYTF.

This clone was picked up one time. The rearrangement uses TRBV9 and TRBJ2-7, with a tentative D call TRBD2 (5 bases). Germline V gene sequence: CDR1 SGDLS, CDR2 YYNGEE. This CDR3 comprises 15 residues. Trimming took 2 bases from V and 7 from J, leaving 19 bases between them. As DNA, the CDR3 is TGTGCCAGCAGCGTCGGGGAGCCCACGGTATGGGAGCAGTACTTC. Protein sequence: CASSVGEPTVWEQYF.